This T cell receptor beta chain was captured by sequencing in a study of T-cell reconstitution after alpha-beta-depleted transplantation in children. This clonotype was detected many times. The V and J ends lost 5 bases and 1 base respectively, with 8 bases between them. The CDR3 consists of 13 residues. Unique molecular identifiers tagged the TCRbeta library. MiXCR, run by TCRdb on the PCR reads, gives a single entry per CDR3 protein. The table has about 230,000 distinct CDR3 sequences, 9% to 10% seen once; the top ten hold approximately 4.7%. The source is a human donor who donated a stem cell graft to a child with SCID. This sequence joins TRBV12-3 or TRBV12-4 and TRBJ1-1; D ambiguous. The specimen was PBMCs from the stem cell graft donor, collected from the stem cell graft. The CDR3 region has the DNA TGTGCCAGCAGTGTTACAGAGAACACTGAAGCTTTCTTT. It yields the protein CASSVTENTEAFF.